The T cell receptor (beta chain) under discussion was sequenced for a study of blood T cells in healthy people across ages. There are a few counts of this clonotype. With a J-beta primer mix and a sample-barcoded 5' primer, a second PCR ran 7 to 11 cycles. Each sample yielded at least 2.5 million CDR3-containing paired-end reads. TCRdb reanalysed the 5' RACE reads using MiXCR and keeps one entry per CDR3 protein. The sample lists approximately 690,000 distinct CDR3 sequences; approximately 40% were seen once. Total RNA was extracted at no less than 5 micrograms per sample. The CDR3 length is 15 residues. CDR1 SGHTA and CDR2 FQGNSA come from the germline V gene. V was trimmed by 5 bases and J by 8 bases, leaving 21 bases between them.

This sequence joins TRBV7-2 and TRBJ1-2; possibly TRBD1 for D (6 bases). Sequenced sample: blood. This TCR was recovered from a man older than 75 in good health. The CDR3 region is CASSVTGTRAPGYTF. The CDR3 DNA follows: TGTGCCAGCAGCGTGACCGGGACAAGGGCACCAGGCTACACCTTC.